A single sample gave rise to the 10 T cell receptor beta chains below, sequenced in a study of cytomegalovirus exposure and HLA in healthy donors. The primer mix had 60 Vbeta and 13 Jbeta primers. Profiled with immunoSEQ multiplex PCR; TCRdb holds only in-frame clones, not every one. There are about 170,000 clones in the sample; around 80% occur only once, and less than 2.5% lies in the top ten. Sequenced material: PBMCs. Every receptor here comes from a male donor in good health and CMV-seronegative.

The V call is TRBV6-1, the J call TRBJ1-1, with D hard to call. Germline V gives CDR1 MNHNS, CDR2 SASEGT. Trimming pared 1 base from V and 7 bases from J, leaving 13 bases between. The CDR3 extends over 14 amino acids. The CDR3 sequence: CASSEDGLSGEAFF. The CDR3, as DNA: TGTGCCAGCAGTGAAGATGGCTTGAGCGGTGAAGCTTTCTTT.

The chain employs TRBV6-5 and TRBJ1-2; 10 bases map to TRBD1. In germline, CDR1 is MNHEY, CDR2 SVGAGI. This CDR3 comprises 15 residues. V shed 0 bases, J shed 6 bases, and the junction held 4 bases outside the gene matches. The CDR3 region is CASSYSGTGVDGYTF. CDR3 nucleotide sequence: TGTGCCAGCAGTTACTCCGGGACAGGGGTGGATGGCTACACCTTC.

The chain carries TRBV7-9 and TRBJ2-1; 7 bases map to TRBD2. Germline loops: CDR1 SEHNR, CDR2 FQNEAQ (reference sequence). Trimming took 5 bases from V and 3 from J; bases not matched to a gene: 19. The CDR3 is 19 residues long. This CDR3 is CASSTRLATGPDFYNEQFF. The CDR3 DNA follows: TGTGCCAGCAGCACCCGACTAGCTACCGGACCCGACTTCTACAATGAGCAGTTCTTC.

V usage is TRBV6-1 and J usage is TRBJ1-4, with D unclear. Germline V gene lookup returns CDR1 MNHNS and CDR2 SASEGT. The germline V and J ends were trimmed by 4 bases and 6 bases, with 9 bases remaining between them. The CDR3 is 13 amino acids. CDR3 coding DNA: TGTGCCAGCAGTGGAGGCCGGTATGAAAAACTGTTTTTT. Protein product: CASSGGRYEKLFF.

V is TRBV13 and J is TRBJ2-7; possibly TRBD2 for D (5 bases). Trimming left V 5 bases short and J 3 bases short, with 17 bases between. Germline V CDR1 and CDR2: PRHDT, FYEKMQ (reference sequence). The CDR3 has 15 amino acids. CDR3 coding DNA: TGTGCCAGCAGCCTCCAGAGGATCACTAGCTACGAGCAGTACTTC. It yields the protein CASSLQRITSYEQYF.

The V call is TRBV5-1, the J call TRBJ2-1, with TRBD2 as a possible D gene (5 bases). Trimming shortened V by 6 bases and J by 2 bases, and 12 bases separated the two germline ends. This CDR3 contains 14 residues. Germline V gene sequence: CDR1 SGHRS, CDR2 YFSETQ. Here the CDR3 reads CASTWGAPYNEQFF. The DNA for the CDR3 is TGCGCCAGCACCTGGGGAGCTCCCTACAATGAGCAGTTCTTC.

The chain links TRBV5-4 to TRBJ2-5, with D possibly being TRBD2 (6 bases). The V gene lost 3 bases and the J gene lost 5 bases, with 20 bases spanning the gap. CDR1 and CDR2 (germline): SGHNT, YYREEE (reference sequence). The CDR3 is made up of 16 amino acids. The CDR3, as DNA: TGTGCCAGCAGCTCCCCCGGGGGTAGACGGGGGGAGACCCAGTACTTC. Translated: CASSSPGGRRGETQYF.

V gene TRBV30 combines with J gene TRBJ2-5; D ambiguous. The germline CDR1 and CDR2 sequences are GTSNPN and SVGIG (reference sequence). Trimming took 1 base from V and 5 from J, leaving 8 bases between them. This CDR3 region has 12 residues. Written as DNA, the CDR3 is TGTGCCTGGAGTGGCCTAGATGAGACCCAGTACTTC. As protein: CAWSGLDETQYF.

The CDR3 DNA is TGTGCCAGCAGTGAATGGGGGGGCCCCTACAATGAGCAGTTCTTC. Its translation: CASSEWGGPYNEQFF. V is TRBV6-1 and J is TRBJ2-1, with TRBD2 as a possible D gene (7 bases). The V end was cut by 2 bases, the J end by 2 bases, with 10 bases between. CDR1 is MNHNS and CDR2 is SASEGT in the germline V gene. CDR3 length: 15 residues.

This rearrangement joins TRBV30 to TRBJ1-4; 7 nucleotides match TRBD1. Germline V lookup: CDR1 GTSNPN, CDR2 SVGIG (reference sequence). V shed 3 bases and J 10 bases; nucleotides not matched to a gene: 8. CDR3 size: 13 residues. In DNA, the CDR3 is TGTGCCTGGAGCCGCACTCAGGGGGGAAAACTGTTTTTT. Protein product: CAWSRTQGGKLFF.